The 21 T cell receptor beta chains presented below share a single source sample, sequenced in a study of T cells in Graves' hyperthyroidism and ophthalmopathy. It was RNA transcripts that yielded the amplified TCR beta CDR3 regions. Carried out on the TCR CDR3, a first-round RT-PCR used the HTBI primer set. MiXCR was run by TCRdb on the multiplex PCR reads, yielding one entry per CDR3 protein. This sample has around 400,000 distinct CDR3 sequences; roughly 25% occur once, and the top ten carry roughly 70%. Sequencing was done on a sample of blood. Receptors were obtained from a man aged 50 to 59 with Graves' hyperthyroidism.

The V gene is TRBV6-2 or TRBV6-3, the J gene TRBJ1-5, with TRBD1 identical over 10 bases. The CDR3 runs to 15 residues. Germline CDR1 reads MNHEY; CDR2 reads SVGEGT. With 9 bases clipped from V and 6 bases from J, the junction kept 11 bases outside the gene matches. CDR3 bases: TGTGCCAGTCGTACCGCCGGGACAGGGGTTCAGCCCCAGCATTTT. It yields the protein CASRTAGTGVQPQHF.

In its sample, this clonotype was seen a few times. The rearrangement uses TRBV29-1 and TRBJ2-7; maybe TRBD1 (6 bases). The CDR3 runs to 15 residues. Trimming pared 4 bases from V and 4 bases from J, leaving 20 bases between. CDR1 is SQVTM and CDR2 is ANQGSEA in the germline V gene. The CDR3 here is CSVVTPTRGGYEQYF. The CDR3, as DNA: TGCAGCGTTGTGACACCTACCAGGGGCGGGTACGAGCAGTACTTC.

The table lists this clonotype with many counts. The V and J genes are TRBV30 and TRBJ2-5, with 10 bases identical to TRBD1. The germline CDR1 and CDR2 sequences are GTSNPN and SVGIG (reference sequence). This CDR3 has 13 amino acids. V lost 4 bases, J lost 5 bases, and 4 bases stayed unmatched. The CDR3 DNA reads TGTGCCTGGAAGGGGACAGGGGTGGAGACCCAGTACTTC. It translates to CAWKGTGVETQYF.

This clonotype has ten or more counts. The CDR3 loop reads CASSLSPTGEQYF. The CDR3, as DNA: TGTGCCAGCAGCTTATCTCCCACAGGCGAGCAGTACTTC. The chain couples TRBV7-3 to TRBJ2-7, with D tentatively TRBD1 (5 bases). The germline CDR1 and CDR2 sequences are SGHTA and FQGTGA. Trimming shortened V by 2 bases and J by 6 bases, and 11 bases separated the two germline ends. The CDR3 has 13 residues.

This clonotype showed up many times. This chain links TRBV3-1 with TRBJ2-2, with 8 nucleotides matching TRBD2. Germline loops: CDR1 LGHDT, CDR2 YNNKEL (reference sequence). This CDR3 is 17 amino acids long. V lost 1 base and J lost 5; bases outside the gene matches: 9. DNA for the CDR3: TGTGCCAGCAGCCAAGCCATGGGACTAGGAGGGACCGGGGAGCTGTTTTTT. It yields the protein CASSQAMGLGGTGELFF.

V usage is TRBV2 and J usage is TRBJ2-4; D is uncertain. Trimming took 5 bases from V and 0 from J, leaving 8 bases between them. Germline V CDR1 and CDR2: SNHLY, FYNNEI. The CDR3 contains 14 residues. CDR3 sequence reads: CASSSDLAKNIQYF. The CDR3 DNA follows: TGTGCCAGCAGTTCAGACCTAGCCAAAAACATTCAGTACTTC.

The rearrangement joins TRBV19 to TRBJ2-5, with 7 bases fitting TRBD2. Trimming took 4 bases from V and 3 from J; bases not matched to a gene: 8. The CDR3 extends over 15 amino acids. CDR1 and CDR2 (germline): LNHDA, SQIVND (reference sequence). CDR3 coding DNA: TGTGCCAGTAGTAAAGCGGGACGCCTAGAAGAGACCCAGTACTTC. It encodes CASSKAGRLEETQYF.

In regard to this clonotype: Germline and junction disagree at one end, which may indicate a read error. The chain uses TRBV11-1 and TRBJ2-7, with 14 bases lining up with TRBD2. CDR1 and CDR2 from the germline V gene are SGHAT and FQDESV (reference sequence). The length of the CDR3 is 15 residues. The CDR3 nucleotides are TGTGCCAGCAGCTCACGACTAGCGGGAGGGTACGAGCAGAACTTC. Translation: CASSSRLAGGYEQNF.

The chain links TRBV24-1 to TRBJ2-2; 8 nucleotides align to TRBD1. The CDR3 extends over 14 amino acids. V shed 7 bases and J 3 bases; nucleotides not matched to a gene: 3. Germline values: CDR1 KGHDR, CDR2 SFDVKD. The CDR3 DNA reads TGTGCCACCAGGGGACAGGCTGACACCGGGGAGCTGTTTTTT. Encoded protein: CATRGQADTGELFF.

This clonotype appeared a few times. The rearrangement joins TRBV24-1 to TRBJ2-3; TRBD1 matches at 7 bases. There are 16 residues in the CDR3. V lost 3 bases, J lost 2 bases, and 7 bases stayed unmatched. Germline values: CDR1 KGHDR, CDR2 SFDVKD. The CDR3 loop is CATSDAGTADTDTQYF. DNA of the CDR3: TGTGCCACCAGTGATGCCGGGACAGCCGACACAGATACGCAGTATTTT.

This clonotype was observed many times. This chain joins TRBV7-2 and TRBJ2-5; a weak D match, TRBD1 (6 bases). Germline loops: CDR1 SGHTA, CDR2 FQGNSA. V lost 5 bases and J lost 2, with 12 bases in between. CDR3 length equals 14 residues. CDR3 DNA sequence: TGTGCCAGCAGCCTACAGGGACGGCAAGAGACCCAGTACTTC. It translates to CASSLQGRQETQYF.

The chain employs TRBV9 and TRBJ2-1; 8 nucleotides agree with TRBD2. Germline V gene data show CDR1 as SGDLS and CDR2 as YYNGEE. Trimming cost V 0 bases and J 10 bases; bases outside gene matches: 9. The CDR3 runs 15 residues. CDR3 protein: CASSVVGTRVNEQFF. The CDR3 DNA follows: TGTGCCAGCAGCGTAGTTGGGACTAGAGTAAACGAGCAGTTCTTC.

In its sample, this clonotype was seen a few times. This chain connects TRBV6-2 or TRBV6-3 to TRBJ2-7, with no clear D. Germline V lookup: CDR1 MNHEY, CDR2 SVGEGT. Trimming took 0 bases from V and 4 from J, leaving 7 bases between them. The CDR3 length is 13 residues. The chain's CDR3 is CASSYSILYEQYF. The DNA for the CDR3 is TGTGCCAGCAGTTACTCGATACTGTACGAGCAGTACTTC.

In this sample, this clonotype turned up a few times. The chain couples TRBV5-1 to TRBJ2-7, with TRBD1 identical over 7 bases. V dropped 6 bases and J dropped 6; count of bases not matched to a gene: 12. This CDR3 has 14 amino acids. CDR1 SGHRS and CDR2 YFSETQ come from the germline V gene. CDR3 sequence: CASNWAGGPLEQYF. Here the CDR3 DNA reads TGCGCCAGCAATTGGGCAGGGGGTCCCCTCGAGCAGTACTTC.

The CDR3 coding sequence is TGTGCCAGCAGCTATCTAGTAGGCGCCTACAATGAGCAGTTCTTC. Protein sequence: CASSYLVGAYNEQFF. The rearrangement uses TRBV11-2 and TRBJ2-1, with D uncertain. CDR1 and CDR2 (germline): SGHAT, FQNNGV. Trimming left V 4 bases short and J 2 bases short, with 12 bases between. The CDR3 consists of 15 residues.

In nucleotides, the CDR3 is TGTGCCTGGAGTGATTCGAGTGGGGTTGAGTATAATTCACCCCTCCACTTT. Its protein product is CAWSDSSGVEYNSPLHF. This chain connects TRBV30 to TRBJ1-6; D gene uncertain. The germline V gene encodes CDR1 GTSNPN and CDR2 SVGIG (reference sequence). The CDR3 runs 17 residues. The V gene lost 1 base and the J gene lost 4 bases, with 17 bases spanning the gap.

This clonotype has ten or more counts. The chain couples TRBV13 to TRBJ2-7; D ambiguous. Germline V gene lookup returns CDR1 PRHDT and CDR2 FYEKMQ (reference sequence). CDR3 length: 14 residues. V was cut by 2 bases and J by 3 bases, with 11 bases left in between. CDR3 protein: CASSLRSKGYEQYF. The CDR3 DNA is TGTGCCAGCAGCTTACGCTCTAAGGGCTACGAGCAGTACTTC.

The sample holds a few counts of this clonotype. V is TRBV27 and J is TRBJ2-3, with D uncertain. In germline, CDR1 is MNHEY, CDR2 SMNVEV (reference sequence). The CDR3 extends over 13 amino acids. V dropped 2 bases and J dropped 3 bases, with 6 bases sitting between them. The CDR3 region is CASSLGVTDTQYF. For the CDR3, the DNA is TGTGCCAGCAGTTTAGGGGTAACAGATACGCAGTATTTT.

J is TRBJ2-5 and V is TRBV24-1; 9 bases align to TRBD1. Germline CDR1 is KGHDR and CDR2 is SFDVKD. Losses at the gene ends were 5 bases for V and 4 bases for J; bases not matched to a gene: 10. The CDR3 covers 16 residues. CDR3 amino acids: CATSGQRTGVGETQYF. In DNA form, the CDR3 reads TGTGCCACCAGTGGTCAAAGGACAGGGGTCGGAGAGACCCAGTACTTC.

This clonotype was observed many times. The chain combines TRBV28 with TRBJ2-1; 11 nucleotides match TRBD2. Germline trimming cut 3 bases from V and 7 bases from J; bases unmatched to any gene: 8. Germline lookup yields CDR1 MDHEN and CDR2 SYDVKM. The CDR3 sequence is 16 residues long. The CDR3 DNA follows: TGTGCCAGCAGTTTCCGTCTAGCGGGAGGAGAGAATGAGCAGTTCTTC. Amino acids: CASSFRLAGGENEQFF.

The rearrangement uses TRBV30 and TRBJ2-2; D not certain. Germline lookup yields CDR1 GTSNPN and CDR2 SVGIG (reference sequence). V was clipped by 4 bases and J by 3 bases, with 6 bases between them. There are 12 residues in the CDR3. The CDR3 spells CAWNTDTGELFF. In DNA, the CDR3 is TGTGCCTGGAACACGGACACCGGGGAGCTGTTTTTT. Together with reference TRBV30 and TRBJ2-2, the CDR3 gives the full variable domain: SQTIHQWPATLVQPVGSPLSLECTVEGTSNPNLYWYRQAAGRGLQLLFYSVGIGQISSEVPQNLSASRPQDRQFILSSKKLLLSDSGFYLCAWNTDTGELFFGEGSRLTVL.